One and the same sample provided the 17 T cell receptor beta chains below, sequenced in a study of T cells in Graves' hyperthyroidism and ophthalmopathy. RNA transcripts gave rise to amplified TCR beta CDR3 regions. The HTBI primer set served for first-round RT-PCR of the TCR CDR3. TCRdb itself ran the multiplex PCR reads through MiXCR, one entry per CDR3 protein. The table shows about 540,000 distinct CDR3 sequences, with 35% to 55% occurring only once. The sequencing sample was made of peripheral blood or thyroid tissue (not recorded which). The receptors here all came from a woman aged 18-35 years with Graves' hyperthyroidism.

This clonotype has at least ten counts. The chain couples TRBV7-8 to TRBJ1-3; D gene ambiguous. This CDR3 spans 15 amino acids. Trimming left V 1 base short and J 2 bases short, with 9 bases between. The germline gives CDR1 SGHVS, CDR2 FQNEAQ. In nucleotides, the CDR3 is TGTGCCAGCAGCTTAGGGCAGGTAGCTGGAAACACCATATATTTT. Residues: CASSLGQVAGNTIYF.

Remarks on this clonotype: At one end the junction does not follow the germline gene, possibly because of a read error. CDR3 nucleotides: TGCGCCAGCAGCCAACCCGCCGGGACTAACTCCTACGAGCAGTACTTC. This encodes CASSQPAGTNSYEQYF. The chain recombines TRBV7-6 with TRBJ2-7, with 7 positions matching TRBD2. CDR1 is SGHVS, CDR2 FNYEAQ, per germline. The CDR3 spans 16 residues.

This rearrangement joins TRBV6-5 to TRBJ2-7; D is uncertain. V lost 6 bases to trimming and J lost 0 bases, with 24 bases between them. Germline CDR1 is MNHEY and CDR2 is SVGAGI. The CDR3 is made up of 18 amino acids. The CDR3 nucleotides are TGTGCCAGCAGCCTACTCCCGGGCGGCGGCTATTTCTCCTACGAGCAGTACTTC. Translated: CASSLLPGGGYFSYEQYF.

This chain joins TRBV7-2 and TRBJ2-2; no reliable D call. This CDR3 comprises 12 residues. Germline CDR1 reads SGHTA; CDR2 reads FQGNSA. Trimming stripped 4 bases from V and 8 bases from J, with 8 bases between. The CDR3 is CASSSHRGELFF. For the CDR3, the DNA is TGTGCCAGCAGCTCACATCGAGGGGAGCTGTTTTTT.

This clonotype was recorded once. This chain connects TRBV25-1 to TRBJ2-2, with 8 bases that match TRBD1. Germline V gene lookup returns CDR1 MGHDK and CDR2 SYGVNS. There are 16 residues in the CDR3. With V trimmed by 4 bases and J by 1 base, 5 bases remained unmatched. The CDR3 sequence: CASSARGTGNTGELFF. DNA for the CDR3: TGTGCCAGCAGTGCTAGAGGGACAGGGAACACCGGGGAGCTGTTTTTT.

The CDR3 sequence: CASTRQEVSGNTIYF. The CDR3 region has the DNA TGTGCCAGTACCCGACAGGAGGTATCTGGAAACACCATATATTTT. The rearrangement joins TRBV19 to TRBJ1-3; D might be TRBD1 (6 bases). CDR1 LNHDA and CDR2 SQIVND come from the germline V gene (reference sequence). Trimming removed 7 bases at V and 1 base at J, with 14 bases between. The CDR3 has 15 residues.

A word on this clonotype: One base away lies a much larger clone, so this may be a sequencing read error. In DNA form, the CDR3 reads TGTGCCAGCAGTGAATCAGTTTTGTATGGCTACGCCTTC. Protein product: CASSESVLYGYAF. The chain is built from TRBV25-1 and TRBJ1-2; D is unclear. Germline V CDR1 and CDR2: MGHDK, SYGVNS. The CDR3 consists of 13 residues.

This clonotype was seen at least ten times. The rearrangement uses TRBV24-1 and TRBJ1-4; 7 nucleotides align to TRBD1. Trimming cost V 4 bases and J 3 bases; bases outside gene matches: 4. Germline V gene lookup returns CDR1 KGHDR and CDR2 SFDVKD. This CDR3 spans 15 amino acids. The CDR3, as DNA: TGTGCCACCAGTGAAAAGGGGGCTGCTAATGAAAAACTGTTTTTT. This encodes CATSEKGAANEKLFF.

This clonotype was detected ten times or more. V usage is TRBV29-1 and J usage is TRBJ1-2; perhaps TRBD1 as D (5 bases). V was trimmed by 4 bases and J by 4 bases, leaving 10 bases between them. CDR3 length equals 12 residues. Germline loops: CDR1 SQVTM, CDR2 ANQGSEA. The CDR3 nucleotides read TGCAGCGTTGGGGGGGGGAGCTATGGCTACACCTTC. Protein product: CSVGGGSYGYTF.

This clonotype was observed a handful of times. The V and J genes are TRBV7-8 and TRBJ2-7; 13 bases agree with TRBD2. The CDR3 runs 17 residues. Per the germline V gene, CDR1 is SGHVS and CDR2 is FQNEAQ. Losses at the gene ends were 4 bases for V and 2 bases for J; bases not matched to a gene: 8. The CDR3 nucleotides read TGTGCCAGCAGCTCGACCTTCGGGACTAGCGGGACCTACGAGCAGTACTTC. As protein: CASSSTFGTSGTYEQYF.

This clonotype was recorded a few times. The V and J genes are TRBV7-8 and TRBJ2-5, with 10 bases lining up with TRBD2. Germline V gene lookup returns CDR1 SGHVS and CDR2 FQNEAQ. V lost 4 bases and J lost 6; bases outside the gene matches: 14. This CDR3 spans 17 amino acids. CDR3 nucleotide sequence: TGTGCCAGCAGCTCATTCGGGTCTAGCGGGAGAGTCAAGACCCAGTACTTC. The encoded protein is CASSSFGSSGRVKTQYF.

As to this clonotype: Because the CDR3 is missing its conserved closing phenylalanine or tryptophan, this is likely a read error. It is unclear where the CDR3 begins or ends on the DNA, so no DNA is shown, and the CDR3 is as TCRdb lists it. This chain links TRBV20-1 with TRBJ2-5; the DNA was not used to check the table's D call, TRBD1. Looked up from germline, CDR1 is DFQATT and CDR2 is SNEGSKA (reference sequence). Ends included, the CDR3 has 12 residues. The CDR3 here is CSARSPPGQPNT.

The table lists this clonotype with a few counts. The CDR3 DNA reads TGTGCCAGCGAAACAGGGGATAACTATGGCTACACCTTC. Translating it yields CASETGDNYGYTF. This chain uses TRBV7-2 with TRBJ1-2; 7 bases are shared with TRBD1. Germline CDR1 reads SGHTA; CDR2 reads FQGNSA. After removal of 8 bases from V and 1 base from J, the junction contained 4 bases not matched to a gene. This CDR3 comprises 13 residues.

In its sample, this clonotype was seen many times. This chain joins TRBV7-8 and TRBJ1-2; unclear D gene. Germline CDR1 reads SGHVS; CDR2 reads FQNEAQ. The CDR3 has 13 amino acids. V was pared by 5 bases and J by 0 bases, with 7 bases between. The CDR3 DNA reads TGTGCCAGCAGCACACACACTAACTATGGCTACACCTTC. Its translation: CASSTHTNYGYTF.

In DNA, the CDR3 is TGTGCCAATAGCGGGGGAATCTACGAGCAGTACTTC. It is translated as CANSGGIYEQYF. This chain uses TRBV24-1 with TRBJ2-7; 9 nucleotides agree with TRBD2. The V segment lost 11 bases and the J segment 3 bases; nucleotides outside the gene matches: 4. This CDR3 is built from 12 residues. CDR1 is KGHDR, CDR2 SFDVKD, per germline.

This sequence joins TRBV29-1 and TRBJ1-6; D remains unclear. Looked up from germline, CDR1 is SQVTM and CDR2 is ANQGSEA. The CDR3 length is 9 residues. The CDR3 DNA sequence: TGCAGTGGGGAATCACCCCTCCACTTT. Its translation is CSGESPLHF.

Only a few counts were recorded for this clonotype. This chain uses TRBV25-1 with TRBJ1-5; TRBD1 aligns across 7 bases. V was clipped by 6 bases and J by 0 bases; unmatched bases: 5. The CDR3 loop spans 15 amino acids. The germline V gene encodes CDR1 MGHDK and CDR2 SYGVNS. CDR3 protein: CASRDQGDSNQPQHF. CDR3 nucleotides: TGTGCCAGCAGAGATCAGGGGGATAGCAATCAGCCCCAGCATTTT.